A single sample gave rise to the 2 T cell receptor beta chains below, sequenced in a study of T cells in Graves' hyperthyroidism and ophthalmopathy. Researchers took RNA transcripts and amplified the TCR beta CDR3 regions from them. HTBI primers were the set used in a first-round RT-PCR of the TCR CDR3. One entry per CDR3 protein results from TCRdb running MiXCR on the multiplex PCR reads. This table holds about 350,000 distinct CDR3 sequences, roughly an eighth found once. Sequences were obtained from blood. The receptor source for this set is a woman aged 40 to 49 with Graves' ophthalmopathy.

This clonotype was recorded many times. The chain joins TRBV19 to TRBJ1-1, with a tentative D call TRBD1 (6 bases). The CDR3 totals 14 residues. V lost 5 bases and J lost 8, with 18 bases in between. Germline CDR1 LNHDA, CDR2 SQIVND (reference sequence). CDR3 residues: CASSPRTPQGEAFF. The CDR3 nucleotides read TGTGCCAGTAGTCCCCGGACACCCCAGGGGGAAGCTTTCTTT.

The chain is built from TRBV4-1 and TRBJ2-3, with D unclear. V was shortened by 2 bases and J by 0 bases, with 9 bases between the two germline ends. Germline values: CDR1 MGHRA, CDR2 YSYEKL. This CDR3 has 15 residues. CDR3 sequence (DNA): TGCGCCAGCAGCCAACGGACGGCTAGCACAGATACGCAGTATTTT. Protein: CASSQRTASTDTQYF.